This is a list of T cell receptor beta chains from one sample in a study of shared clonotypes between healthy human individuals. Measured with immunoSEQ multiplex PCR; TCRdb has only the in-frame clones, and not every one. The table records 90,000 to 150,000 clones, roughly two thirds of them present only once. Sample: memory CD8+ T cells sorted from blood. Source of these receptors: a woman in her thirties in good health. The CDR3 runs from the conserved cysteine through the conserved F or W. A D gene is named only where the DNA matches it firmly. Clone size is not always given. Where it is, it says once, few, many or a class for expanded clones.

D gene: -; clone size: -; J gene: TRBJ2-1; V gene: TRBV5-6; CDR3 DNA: TGTGCCAGCAGCCCGAACCTCCGTGTGGATGAGCAGTTCTTC; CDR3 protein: CASSPNLRVDEQFF
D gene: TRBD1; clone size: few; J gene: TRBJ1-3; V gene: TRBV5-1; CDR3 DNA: TGCGCCAGCAGTCCGGGGACAGCCCAAAACACCATATATTTT; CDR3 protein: CASSPGTAQNTIYF
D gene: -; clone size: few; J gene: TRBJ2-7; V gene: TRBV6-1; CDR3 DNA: TGTGCCAGCAGTGAAGTTGGGTACTACGAGCAGTACTTC; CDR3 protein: CASSEVGYYEQYF
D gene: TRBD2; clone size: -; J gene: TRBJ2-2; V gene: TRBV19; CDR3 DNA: TGTGCCAGTAGGACTAGCGGGAGTAGGACCGGGGAGCTGTTTTTT; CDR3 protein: CASRTSGSRTGELFF
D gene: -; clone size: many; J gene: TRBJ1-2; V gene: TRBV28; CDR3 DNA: TGTGCCAGCAGTTTTATGCGGGGCTCCAGCTATGGCTACACCTTC; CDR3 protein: CASSFMRGSSYGYTF
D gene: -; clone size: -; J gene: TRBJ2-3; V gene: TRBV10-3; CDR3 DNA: TGTGCCATCAGGGAAAGACAGGAGCGGGGTGGGAATACGCAGTATTTT; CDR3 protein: CAIRERQERGGNTQYF
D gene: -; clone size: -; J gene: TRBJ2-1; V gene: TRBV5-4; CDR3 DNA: TGTGCCAGCAGCAACGTCATGGAGCAGTTCTTC; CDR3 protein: CASSNVMEQFF
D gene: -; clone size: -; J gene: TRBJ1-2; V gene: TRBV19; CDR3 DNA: TGTGCCAGTAGTGGGGGAGCCTATGGCTACACCTTC; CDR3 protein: CASSGGAYGYTF
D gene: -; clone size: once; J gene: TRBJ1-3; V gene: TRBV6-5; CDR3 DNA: TGTGCCAGCAGTTATTCTGGAAAATCTGGAAACACCATATATTTT; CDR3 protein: CASSYSGKSGNTIYF
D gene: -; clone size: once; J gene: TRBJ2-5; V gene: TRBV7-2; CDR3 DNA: TGTGCCAGCAGCTTAGTTGCGGAAGAGACCCAGTACTTC; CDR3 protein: CASSLVAEETQYF
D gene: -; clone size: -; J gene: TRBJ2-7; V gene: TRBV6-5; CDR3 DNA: TGTGCCAGCAGTTTTGGTTACGAGCAGTACTTC; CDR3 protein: CASSFGYEQYF
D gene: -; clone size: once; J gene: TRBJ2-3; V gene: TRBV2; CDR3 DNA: TGTGCCAGCAGTGGGTGGCAGGGGATTGGCGATACGCAGTATTTT; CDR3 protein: CASSGWQGIGDTQYF
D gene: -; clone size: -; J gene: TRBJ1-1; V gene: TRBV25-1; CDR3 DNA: TGTGCCAGCAGTGACGAGAACACTGAAGCTTTCTTT; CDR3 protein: CASSDENTEAFF
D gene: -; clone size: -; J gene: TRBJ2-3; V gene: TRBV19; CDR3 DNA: TGTGCCAGTAGCCCAACAGGGCTTGACACAGATACGCAGTATTTT; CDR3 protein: CASSPTGLDTDTQYF
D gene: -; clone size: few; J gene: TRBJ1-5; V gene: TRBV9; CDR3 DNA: TGTGCCAGCAGCGTAGCTACCGGTCAGCCCCAGCATTTT; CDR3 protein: CASSVATGQPQHF
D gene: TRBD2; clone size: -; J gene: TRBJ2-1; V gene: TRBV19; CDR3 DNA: TGTGCCAGTAGTATAGCAGGCGGGAGGGCCTACAATGAGCAGTTCTTC; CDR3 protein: CASSIAGGRAYNEQFF
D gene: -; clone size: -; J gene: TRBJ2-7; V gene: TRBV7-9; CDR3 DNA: TGTGCCAGCAGCTTAGCGGTCGGACAGTCCTACGAGCAGTACTTC; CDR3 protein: CASSLAVGQSYEQYF
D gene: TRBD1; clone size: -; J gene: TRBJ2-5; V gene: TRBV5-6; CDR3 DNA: TGTGCCAGCAGCCTCCGGGACAGGGTAGAGACCCAGTACTTC; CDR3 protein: CASSLRDRVETQYF
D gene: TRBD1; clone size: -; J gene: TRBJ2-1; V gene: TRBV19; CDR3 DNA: TGTGCCAGTAGTAAGGGCAGGGGGCCCCAGGAGGAGCAGTTCTTC; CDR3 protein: CASSKGRGPQEEQFF
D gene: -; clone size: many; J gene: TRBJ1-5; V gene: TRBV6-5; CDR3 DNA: TGTGCCAGCAGTTACTCGATCGAGGGACAGCCCCAGCATTTT; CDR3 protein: CASSYSIEGQPQHF
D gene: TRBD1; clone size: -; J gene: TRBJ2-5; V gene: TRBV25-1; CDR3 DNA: TGTGCCAGCTCCGAGTACAGGGGGCGGGAGACCCAGTACTTC; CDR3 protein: CASSEYRGRETQYF
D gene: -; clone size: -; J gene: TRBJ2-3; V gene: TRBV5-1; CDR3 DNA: TGCGCCAGCAGCCTGGCTACCTTAGGCACAGATACGCAGTATTTT; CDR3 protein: CASSLATLGTDTQYF
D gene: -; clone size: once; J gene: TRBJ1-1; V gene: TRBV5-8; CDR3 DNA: TGTGCCAGCAGCTTCGTCCTGGGGGAGGGCATCTCTGAAGCTTTCTTT; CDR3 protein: CASSFVLGEGISEAFF
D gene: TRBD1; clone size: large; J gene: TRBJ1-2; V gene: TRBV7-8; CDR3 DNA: TGTGCCAGCAGCGTCGGACAGGGAGGCTATGGCTACACCTTC; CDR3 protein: CASSVGQGGYGYTF
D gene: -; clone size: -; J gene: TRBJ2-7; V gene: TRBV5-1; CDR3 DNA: TGCGCCAGCAGCTTAAGTTTCGGGGACTCCTCCTACGAGCAGTACTTC; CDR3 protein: CASSLSFGDSSYEQYF
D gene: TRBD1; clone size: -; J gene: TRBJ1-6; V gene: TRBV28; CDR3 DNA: TGTGCCAGCAGTTTATATACCGGGACAGGGATCTTTAGCTCCTATAATTCACCCCTCCACTTT; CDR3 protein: CASSLYTGTGIFSSYNSPLHF
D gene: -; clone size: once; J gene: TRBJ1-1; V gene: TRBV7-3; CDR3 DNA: TGTGCCAGCAGCTTATGGGCCACTGAAGCTTTCTTT; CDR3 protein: CASSLWATEAFF
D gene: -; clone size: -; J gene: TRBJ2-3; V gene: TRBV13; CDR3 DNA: TGTGCCAGCAGCTTAGGCCGGGGGGCCCCTAGCACAGATACGCAGTATTTT; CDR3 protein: CASSLGRGAPSTDTQYF
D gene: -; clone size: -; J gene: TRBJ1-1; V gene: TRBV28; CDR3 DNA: TGTGCCAGCGGCCAGATTAGGGGGGCTTTTTCGAACACTGAAGCTTTCTTT; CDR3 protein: CASGQIRGAFSNTEAFF
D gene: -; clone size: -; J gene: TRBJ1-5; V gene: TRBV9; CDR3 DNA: TGTGCCAGCAGCCCGCTCGATCAGCCCCAGCATTTT; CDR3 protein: CASSPLDQPQHF
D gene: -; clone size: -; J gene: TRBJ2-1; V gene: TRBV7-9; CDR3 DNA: TGTGCCAGCAGCTTAGTTGGTTATTACAATGAGCAGTTCTTC; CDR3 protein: CASSLVGYYNEQFF
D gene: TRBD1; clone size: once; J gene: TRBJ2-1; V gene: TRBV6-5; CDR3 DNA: TGTGCCAGCAGCTATCACAGGGGGTCCTACAATGAGCAGTTCTTC; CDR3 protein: CASSYHRGSYNEQFF
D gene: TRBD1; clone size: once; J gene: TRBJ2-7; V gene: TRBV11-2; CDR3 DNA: TGTGCCAGCAGCTCCCGGGACAGGGGGTACGAGCAGTACTTC; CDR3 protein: CASSSRDRGYEQYF
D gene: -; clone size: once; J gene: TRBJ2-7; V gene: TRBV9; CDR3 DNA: TGTGCCAGCAGCACAAGAGGGGAGGTCCCCTACGAGCAGTACTTC; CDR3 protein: CASSTRGEVPYEQYF
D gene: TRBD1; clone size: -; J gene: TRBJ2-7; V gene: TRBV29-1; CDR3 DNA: TGCAGCGTAGGAGTGGGACAGGGGGGGGACGAGCAGTACTTC; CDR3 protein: CSVGVGQGGDEQYF
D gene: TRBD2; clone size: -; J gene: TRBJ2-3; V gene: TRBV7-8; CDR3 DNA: TGTGCCAGCAGCTGGAGCGGGGGGCGCACAGATACGCAGTATTTT; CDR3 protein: CASSWSGGRTDTQYF
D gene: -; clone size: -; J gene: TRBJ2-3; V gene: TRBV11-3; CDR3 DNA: TGTGCCAGCAGCCCAGGGACTGCTCGCACAGATACGCAGTATTTT; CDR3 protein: CASSPGTARTDTQYF
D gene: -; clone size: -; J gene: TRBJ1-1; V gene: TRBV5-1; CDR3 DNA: TGCGCCAGCAGCTTAAACCTACGCACCGTTATGAACACTGAAGCTTTCTTT; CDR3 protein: CASSLNLRTVMNTEAFF
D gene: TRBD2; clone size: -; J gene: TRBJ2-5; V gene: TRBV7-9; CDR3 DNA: TGTGCCAGCAGCTTCGCTAGCGGGAGCGAGACCCAGTACTTC; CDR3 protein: CASSFASGSETQYF
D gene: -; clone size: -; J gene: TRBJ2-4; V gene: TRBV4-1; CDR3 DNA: TGCGCCAGCAGCCAAGATGAAGAGGGAGCCAAAAACATTCAGTACTTC; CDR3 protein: CASSQDEEGAKNIQYF
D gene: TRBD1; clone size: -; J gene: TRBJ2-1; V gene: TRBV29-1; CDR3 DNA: TGCAGCGTTGAAGACTCAGGACAGGGGGAACCGAATGAGCAGTTCTTC; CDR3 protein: CSVEDSGQGEPNEQFF
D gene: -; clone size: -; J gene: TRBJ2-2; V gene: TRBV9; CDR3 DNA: TGTGCCAGCAGCGCCCCCGGTTGGACCGGGGAGCTGTTTTTT; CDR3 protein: CASSAPGWTGELFF
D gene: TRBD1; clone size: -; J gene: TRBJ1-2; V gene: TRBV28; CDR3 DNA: TGTGCCAGCAGTTCCGCAGGGGGGGGCTACACCTTC; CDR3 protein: CASSSAGGGYTF
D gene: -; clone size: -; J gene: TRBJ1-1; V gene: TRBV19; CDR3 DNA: TGTGCCATCAACGACAGAGGGAACACTGAAGCTTTCTTT; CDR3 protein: CAINDRGNTEAFF
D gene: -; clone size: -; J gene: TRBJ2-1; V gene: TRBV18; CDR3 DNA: TGTGCCAGCTCATTGGGGATGAAGCAGTTCTTC; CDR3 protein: CASSLGMKQFF
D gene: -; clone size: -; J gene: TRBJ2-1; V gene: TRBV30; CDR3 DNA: TGTGCCTGGAGTGTATTGGGAAATGAGCAGTTCTTC; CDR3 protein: CAWSVLGNEQFF